This T cell receptor (beta chain) was profiled in a study of T cell responses to AZD1222 COVID-19 vaccine. Sequenced by immunoSEQ multiplex PCR; TCRdb stores in-frame clones only, minus some. The sample holds roughly 30,000 clones, around 78% seen once. Study observations and caveats: Spike-wide coverage was observed for vaccine-associated CD4 TCRs, with dominant responses at 160-218 and 743-854.

Worth noting for this clone: Antigen unknown.

There are 16 residues in the CDR3. CDR1 SGDLS and CDR2 YYNGEE come from the germline V gene. The trim removed 0 bases at V and 1 base at J, leaving 2 bases unmatched. Sample: peripheral blood, taken 28 days after the second AZD1222 dose. The receptor comes from an adult who received the AZD1222 COVID-19 vaccine. The rearrangement uses TRBV9 and TRBJ2-3; 10 nucleotides match TRBD2. The CDR3 protein is CASSVESGRGTDTQYF. CDR3 coding DNA: TGTGCCAGCAGCGTAGAGAGCGGGAGGGGCACAGATACGCAGTATTTT.